In this sample, the clone carrying this T cell receptor (beta chain) turned up many times. Its specificity is not known. The V gene end was trimmed by 0 bases and the J gene end by 7 bases; junction bases not matched to a gene: 7. Germline V gene lookup returns CDR1 MDHEN and CDR2 SYDVKM. The CDR3 length is 15 residues. The data originate from a study of T cells in Graves' hyperthyroidism and ophthalmopathy. Turning to the study itself: Peripheral blood was secured at the point of initial diagnosis, before any treatment.

Findings of the study overall: It was a median around 6 months before onset that the model predicted ophthalmopathy.

Amplification targeted TCR beta CDR3 regions from RNA transcripts. The HTBI primer set drove a first-round RT-PCR of the TCR CDR3. TCRdb reprocessed the multiplex PCR reads via MiXCR and lists one record per CDR3 protein. The sample includes around 440,000 distinct CDR3 sequences, more than 15% of them seen just once. PBMCs came from more than 8.5 ml fresh peripheral blood. The V gene is TRBV28, the J gene TRBJ1-2; TRBD1 matches at 8 bases. The sequencing sample was made of blood. This receptor was obtained from a young woman with Graves' hyperthyroidism. CDR3 DNA sequence: TGTGCCAGCAGTTTATGGGGACAGGACTTCGCTGGCTACACCTTC. Encoded protein: CASSLWGQDFAGYTF.